This passage covers 28 T cell receptor beta chains from one sample sequenced in a study of OX40 agonist ivuxolimab in advanced cancers. The method was immunoSEQ multiplex PCR; TCRdb's version includes in-frame clones alone and lacks a portion of them. This table has tens of thousands of clones, just under 95% appearing once. Source: CD4+ or CD8+ T cells sorted from blood, taken in a trial of the OX40 agonist ivuxolimab. The receptors were sampled from an adult with an advanced solid tumor such as melanoma, head and neck, liver or kidney cancer.

This chain connects TRBV7-3 to TRBJ2-3; perhaps D is TRBD1 or TRBD2 (5 bases each). V was cut by 5 bases and J by 0 bases, with 12 bases left in between. CDR3 length: 15 amino acids. The V gene's germline CDR1 is SGHTA and CDR2 FQGTGA. Written as DNA, the CDR3 is TGTGCCAGCAGCCTGAGGGACCCTAGCACAGATACGCAGTATTTT. Protein product: CASSLRDPSTDTQYF.

CDR3 loop: CASSPSGEDEKLFF. The CDR3 DNA reads as TGTGCCAGCTCACCCTCTGGGGAGGACGAAAAACTGTTTTTT. The chain combines TRBV18 with TRBJ1-4, with unresolved D. Germline V gene sequence: CDR1 KGHSH, CDR2 LQKENI. Trimming removed 3 bases from V and 8 bases from J, with 13 bases in between. This CDR3 has 14 amino acids.

This sequence joins TRBV7-2 and TRBJ1-4, with D hard to call. Between the trimmed V and J ends, which lost 6 bases and 1 base, there was a span of 9 bases. The CDR3 runs 14 residues. CDR1 and CDR2 from the germline V gene are SGHTA and FQGNSA. CDR3 nucleotides: TGTGCCAGCAGGCACCCATTAACTAATGAAAAACTGTTTTTT. Its protein product is CASRHPLTNEKLFF. The full variable domain, completed using reference TRBV7-2 and TRBJ1-4, is GAGVSQSPSNKVTEKGKDVELRCDPISGHTALYWYRQSLGQGLEFLIYFQGNSAPDKSGLPSDRFSAERTGGSVSTLTIQRTQQEDSAVYLCASRHPLTNEKLFFGSGTQLSVL.

Comment on this clone: This sample also contains other DNA sequences that code for the same CDR3. The chain couples TRBV5-1 to TRBJ2-2; the D gene is possibly TRBD2 (5 bases). V was clipped by 3 bases and J by 1 base, with 10 bases between them. This CDR3 has 15 amino acids. Germline CDR1 SGHRS, CDR2 YFSETQ. CDR3 in DNA: TGCGCCAGCAGCTGGAGGACTGGGAACACCGGGGAGCTGTTTTTT. This encodes CASSWRTGNTGELFF.

The chain employs TRBV11-2 and TRBJ2-5, with 8 bases fitting TRBD2. J was trimmed by 5 bases and V by 5 bases; bases with no gene match: 7. Per germline, CDR1 SGHAT and CDR2 FQNNGV. This CDR3 spans 14 amino acids. CDR3 sequence: CASSASGSGETQYF. CDR3 DNA sequence: TGTGCCAGCAGCGCAAGCGGGAGCGGTGAGACCCAGTACTTC.

The chain combines TRBV7-9 with TRBJ2-7; 7 nucleotides match TRBD1. CDR1 and CDR2 (germline): SEHNR, FQNEAQ (reference sequence). J was trimmed by 2 bases and V by 5 bases; bases with no gene match: 12. This CDR3 has 16 amino acids. The CDR3 loop is CASSLSQGRLTYEQYF. The CDR3 nucleotides are TGTGCCAGCAGCCTTTCACAGGGGCGCCTAACCTACGAGCAGTACTTC.

This clone is a singleton in its sample. V gene TRBV2 combines with J gene TRBJ1-1, with D uncertain. V lost 7 bases, J lost 1 base, and 10 bases lay in between. This CDR3 has 13 amino acids. Germline assignment: CDR1 SNHLY and CDR2 FYNNEI. CDR3 region: CASNPTGNTEAFF. Here the CDR3 DNA reads TGTGCCAGCAACCCGACCGGGAACACTGAAGCTTTCTTT.

CDR3 amino acids: CASSATPGANVLTF. CDR3 bases: TGTGCCAGCTCAGCGACCCCTGGGGCCAACGTCCTGACTTTC. The gene calls are TRBV18 and TRBJ2-6; D is ambiguous. The ends were cut back, 5 bases at V and 2 bases at J, with 7 bases in the middle. Germline V gene data show CDR1 as KGHSH and CDR2 as LQKENI. This CDR3 region has 14 residues. The full variable domain, in which reference TRBV18 and TRBJ2-6 provide the parts outside the CDR3, is NAGVMQNPRHLVRRRGQEARLRCSPMKGHSHVYWYRQLPEEGLKFMVYLQKENIIDESGMPKERFSAEFPKEGPSILRIQQVVRGDSAAYFCASSATPGANVLTFGAGSRLTVL.

The V call is TRBV7-2, the J call TRBJ1-2; 9 bases map to TRBD1. V dropped 0 bases and J dropped 5; count of bases not matched to a gene: 4. This CDR3 spans 15 amino acids. CDR1 SGHTA and CDR2 FQGNSA come from the germline V gene. In DNA form, the CDR3 reads TGTGCCAGCAGCTTAGCCGGGACAGGGCTTTATGGCTACACCTTC. Translation: CASSLAGTGLYGYTF.

The CDR3 DNA reads TGTGCCAGCAGTGTATCTAGCGGATACTACAATGAGCAGTTCTTC. Translation: CASSVSSGYYNEQFF. The rearrangement links TRBV6-1 to TRBJ2-1; TRBD2 matches at 7 bases. This CDR3 has 15 amino acids. V lost 4 bases, J lost 3 bases, and 6 bases stayed unmatched. CDR1 is MNHNS and CDR2 is SASEGT in the germline V gene.

The rearrangement links TRBV7-2 to TRBJ2-5, with 11 bases fitting TRBD2. CDR1 and CDR2 (germline): SGHTA, FQGNSA. The J segment lost 5 bases and the V segment lost 2 bases, leaving 4 bases of the junction unmatched. The CDR3 contains 15 residues. In DNA form, the CDR3 reads TGTGCCAGCAGCTTAAGGACTAGCGGGCCTGAGACCCAGTACTTC. It translates to CASSLRTSGPETQYF.

The rearrangement uses TRBV5-1 and TRBJ2-7, with D hard to call. From germline, CDR1 is SGHRS and CDR2 YFSETQ. The CDR3 spans 14 residues. V lost 4 bases to trimming and J lost 3 bases, with 14 bases between them. As DNA, the CDR3 is TGCGCCAGCAGCCGATCCGGGCGCCACTACGAGCAGTACTTC. Translating gives CASSRSGRHYEQYF.

The chain recombines TRBV5-1 with TRBJ2-6; D is perhaps TRBD2 (6 bases). Germline V CDR1 and CDR2: SGHRS, YFSETQ. V was pared by 5 bases and J by 2 bases, with 8 bases between. CDR3 length equals 14 residues. Here the CDR3 DNA reads TGCGCCAGCAGAAGGACTACTGGGGCCAACGTCCTGACTTTC. It yields the protein CASRRTTGANVLTF.

The genes are TRBV5-5 and TRBJ1-2; 11 bases agree with TRBD1. V lost 4 bases, J lost 7 bases, and 6 bases stayed unmatched. From germline, CDR1 is SGHKS and CDR2 YYEKEE (reference sequence). This CDR3 contains 14 residues. The CDR3 region has the DNA TGTGCCAGCAGCCTCGGACAGGGGGCAGCTGGCTACACCTTC. Encoded protein: CASSLGQGAAGYTF.

The chain recombines TRBV5-1 with TRBJ2-1; TRBD2 matches 7 bases. The germline V gene encodes CDR1 SGHRS and CDR2 YFSETQ. J was trimmed by 2 bases and V by 2 bases; bases with no gene match: 4. The CDR3 has 15 amino acids. The CDR3 DNA is TGCGCCAGCAGCTTCTTAGCGGGCCCCTACAATGAGCAGTTCTTC. The encoded protein is CASSFLAGPYNEQFF.

This sequence joins TRBV6-4 and TRBJ2-3, with 10 bases aligning to TRBD2. Germline CDR1 reads MRHNA; CDR2 reads SNTAGT. J gave up 1 base and V 3 bases, and 1 base lay outside the gene matches. The CDR3 length is 15 residues. The CDR3, as DNA: TGTGCCAGCAGTGATGGGACTAGCGGCACAGATACGCAGTATTTT. Amino acids: CASSDGTSGTDTQYF.

V usage is TRBV7-2 and J usage is TRBJ1-4; 7 nucleotides align to TRBD1. The V gene end was trimmed by 0 bases and the J gene end by 8 bases; junction bases not matched to a gene: 6. The CDR3 runs to 15 residues. From germline, CDR1 is SGHTA and CDR2 FQGNSA. DNA of the CDR3: TGTGCCAGCAGCTTAGCGGCGGCAGGGGGGGAAAAACTGTTTTTT. Translated, it gives CASSLAAAGGEKLFF.

This clone appeared once. The chain combines TRBV7-9 with TRBJ2-5, with D unresolved. This CDR3 is built from 14 residues. CDR1 is SEHNR, CDR2 FQNEAQ, per germline (reference sequence). Trimming stripped 2 bases from V and 7 bases from J, with 14 bases between. The CDR3 here is CASSLTGAGVTQYF. The CDR3 DNA follows: TGTGCCAGCAGCTTAACGGGCGCAGGTGTGACCCAGTACTTC. The full variable domain, with the rest looked up from reference TRBV7-9 and TRBJ2-5, is DTGVSQNPRHKITKRGQNVTFRCDPISEHNRLYWYRQTLGQGPEFLTYFQNEAQLEKSRLLSDRFSAERPKGSFSTLEIQRTEQGDSAMYLCASSLTGAGVTQYFGPGTRLLVL.

The genes are TRBV18 and TRBJ1-2; D is possibly TRBD1 (5 bases). Germline CDR1 and CDR2: KGHSH and LQKENI. The CDR3 is 14 amino acids. The ends were cut back, 6 bases at V and 2 bases at J, with 13 bases in the middle. This CDR3 reads CASSPTQENYGYTF. The DNA for the CDR3 is TGTGCCAGCTCGCCGACACAGGAAAACTATGGCTACACCTTC.

The V and J genes are TRBV11-3 and TRBJ2-3; 11 bases agree with TRBD2. Germline V CDR1 and CDR2: SGHNT, YENEEA. V shed 1 base, J shed 4 bases, and the junction held 4 bases outside the gene matches. CDR3 length equals 16 residues. CDR3 residues: CASSLGLAGRADTQYF. The CDR3 DNA reads as TGTGCCAGCAGCTTAGGACTAGCGGGGCGGGCAGATACGCAGTATTTT.

In the case of this clone: This specimen includes other DNA sequences encoding the same CDR3. The V call is TRBV2, the J call TRBJ1-1, with D unclear. V lost 0 bases and J lost 1, with 21 bases in between. The CDR3 has 19 residues. The V gene's germline CDR1 is SNHLY and CDR2 FYNNEI. CDR3 amino acids: CASSEAPRMTPAANTEAFF. CDR3 bases: TGTGCCAGCAGTGAAGCCCCTCGAATGACACCGGCGGCGAACACTGAAGCTTTCTTT.

The chain combines TRBV19 with TRBJ2-1; D may correspond to TRBD1 or TRBD2 (5 bases each). Germline V gene data show CDR1 as LNHDA and CDR2 as SQIVND (reference sequence). The CDR3 extends over 18 amino acids. V was cut by 5 bases and J by 0 bases, with 20 bases left in between. The CDR3 spells CASSPPPGRGSSYNEQFF. The CDR3 nucleotides read TGTGCCAGTAGTCCCCCCCCAGGGAGAGGCAGCTCCTACAATGAGCAGTTCTTC. Supplemented by reference TRBV19 and TRBJ2-1, the full variable domain reads DGGITQSPKYLFRKEGQNVTLSCEQNLNHDAMYWYRQDPGQGLRLIYYSQIVNDFQKGDIAEGYSVSREKKESFPLTVTSAQKNPTAFYLCASSPPPGRGSSYNEQFFGPGTRLTVL.

The chain links TRBV11-2 to TRBJ1-1; TRBD1 might be the D (5 bases). The CDR3 is made up of 12 amino acids. Germline CDR1 SGHAT, CDR2 FQNNGV. Between the trimmed V and J ends, which lost 3 bases and 8 bases, there was a span of 10 bases. DNA of the CDR3: TGTGCCAGCAGCTTGAGGGGCCCCGAAGCTTTCTTT. Protein product: CASSLRGPEAFF. Filled out from reference TRBV11-2 and TRBJ1-1, the complete variable domain reads EAGVAQSPRYKIIEKRQSVAFWCNPISGHATLYWYQQILGQGPKLLIQFQNNGVVDDSQLPKDRFSAERLKGVDSTLKIQPAKLEDSAVYLCASSLRGPEAFFGQGTRLTVV.

This chain joins TRBV30 and TRBJ1-2; a possible D gene is TRBD1 (6 bases). Trimming took off 2 bases at V and 8 bases at J, with 15 bases between the two ends. CDR1 is GTSNPN, CDR2 SVGIG, per germline (reference sequence). CDR3 size: 13 residues. The CDR3 protein is CAWSRQEATGYTF. The CDR3 DNA reads TGTGCCTGGAGTAGACAGGAGGCGACAGGCTACACCTTC.

V is TRBV6-6 and J is TRBJ2-1, with D possibly TRBD1 on 6 matching bases. Germline V gene sequence: CDR1 MNHNY, CDR2 SVGAGI (reference sequence). This CDR3 has 16 amino acids. V lost 0 bases, J lost 8 bases, and 17 bases lay in between. The CDR3 loop reads CASSYSAQDPGDEQFF. For the CDR3, the DNA is TGTGCCAGCAGTTACTCTGCACAGGACCCAGGGGATGAGCAGTTCTTC.

V is TRBV18 and J is TRBJ2-2, with D unresolved. Germline assignment: CDR1 KGHSH and CDR2 LQKENI. With 2 bases removed from V and 7 bases from J, the gap between germline ends came to 11 bases. This CDR3 comprises 14 residues. DNA of the CDR3: TGTGCCAGCTCACCAGTTGGTTGGGACGGGGAGCTGTTTTTT. Translating it yields CASSPVGWDGELFF.

The V call is TRBV15, the J call TRBJ2-7; D unresolved. The length of the CDR3 is 15 residues. Trimming stripped 0 bases from V and 3 bases from J, with 12 bases between. Germline V lookup: CDR1 LNHNV, CDR2 YYDKDF (reference sequence). The CDR3 nucleotides are TGTGCCACCAGCAGAGATCTTGGTGACGGCTACGAGCAGTACTTC. The encoded protein is CATSRDLGDGYEQYF.

The genes are TRBV4-2 and TRBJ1-2, with 9 positions matching TRBD1. This CDR3 comprises 14 residues. J gave up 4 bases and V 4 bases, and 4 bases lay outside the gene matches. Germline V gives CDR1 LGHNA, CDR2 YNFKEQ. For the CDR3, the DNA is TGTGCCAGCAGCCTACCGGGACAGGGCTATGGCTACACCTTC. Protein: CASSLPGQGYGYTF.